One and the same sample provided the 23 T cell receptor beta chains below, sequenced in a study of response to subunit inactivated influenza vaccine. TCRdb re-analysed the RT-PCR reads in MiXCR, keeping a single row per CDR3 protein. The sample contains fewer than 250,000 distinct CDR3 sequences, around 15% of which appear only once. The material was CD8+ T cells sorted from PBMCs, obtained around 5 days after vaccination. The source of these receptors is a man in his fifties who received an inactivated influenza vaccine.

The gene calls are TRBV4-3 and TRBJ2-7; TRBD1 or TRBD2 may be the D gene (5 bases each). This CDR3 comprises 16 residues. The V end was cut by 0 bases, the J end by 0 bases, with 12 bases between. CDR1 is LGHNA and CDR2 is YSLEER in the germline V gene. The chain's CDR3 is CASSQDGAGSSYEQYF. The CDR3 DNA is TGCGCCAGCAGCCAAGATGGGGCGGGTAGCTCCTACGAGCAGTACTTC.

This clonotype has at least ten counts. The chain has TRBV9 and TRBJ2-5; D perhaps matches TRBD2 (5 bases). The CDR3 covers 14 residues. V was pared by 0 bases and J by 8 bases, with 14 bases between. CDR1 is SGDLS and CDR2 is YYNGEE in the germline V gene. The DNA of the CDR3 is TGTGCCAGCAGCGTAGGGACTTGGCAAGGTACCCAGTACTTC. Encoded protein: CASSVGTWQGTQYF. The whole variable domain, filled in from reference TRBV9 and TRBJ2-5, reads DSGVTQTPKHLITATGQRVTLRCSPRSGDLSVYWYQQSLDQGLQFLIQYYNGEERAKGNILERFSAQQFPDLHSELNLSSLELGDSALYFCASSVGTWQGTQYFGPGTRLLVL.

This clonotype was observed a few times. The chain links TRBV7-2 to TRBJ1-5; maybe TRBD1 (5 bases). The germline V and J ends were trimmed by 1 base and 7 bases, with 11 bases remaining between them. Germline V gene lookup returns CDR1 SGHTA and CDR2 FQGNSA. The length of the CDR3 is 14 residues. CDR3 sequence (DNA): TGTGCCAGCAGCTTAGTTGGGTGGGGGCAGCCCCAGCATTTT. Translating it yields CASSLVGWGQPQHF.

This clonotype was seen only a few times. This chain links TRBV9 with TRBJ2-7; the D is unclear. The CDR3 length is 16 residues. Trimming removed 0 bases at V and 3 bases at J, with 16 bases between. The germline gives CDR1 SGDLS, CDR2 YYNGEE. CDR3 sequence reads: CASSVDILVPSYEQYF. CDR3 DNA sequence: TGTGCCAGCAGCGTAGATATCCTCGTGCCGAGCTACGAGCAGTACTTC.

Ten or more counts support this clonotype. The chain recombines TRBV7-9 with TRBJ2-7; 8 bases are a match to TRBD1. The V gene end was trimmed by 5 bases and the J gene end by 9 bases; junction bases not matched to a gene: 18. The germline CDR1 and CDR2 sequences are SEHNR and FQNEAQ (reference sequence). The CDR3 consists of 16 residues. Written as DNA, the CDR3 is TGTGCCAGCAGCCCTCGACTTGGGACAGGCACCTCAAGGCAGTACTTC. Amino acid sequence: CASSPRLGTGTSRQYF. The whole variable domain, remainder taken from reference TRBV7-9 and TRBJ2-7, is DTGVSQNPRHKITKRGQNVTFRCDPISEHNRLYWYRQTLGQGPEFLTYFQNEAQLEKSRLLSDRFSAERPKGSFSTLEIQRTEQGDSAMYLCASSPRLGTGTSRQYFGPGTRLTVT.

The CDR3 DNA is TGTGCCAGCAGCTTAGCGATGGGACTAGCGGGCACCTTTTGGGAGCAGTTCTTC. Its translation is CASSLAMGLAGTFWEQFF. The chain links TRBV7-6 to TRBJ2-1; TRBD2 matches 12 bases. Per germline, CDR1 SGHVS and CDR2 FNYEAQ. This CDR3 region has 18 residues. V shed 0 bases and J 10 bases; nucleotides not matched to a gene: 13.

This clonotype has just a few counts. This chain links TRBV7-2 with TRBJ2-3, with TRBD1 as a possible D gene (5 bases). Germline V gene lookup returns CDR1 SGHTA and CDR2 FQGNSA. The CDR3 is made up of 15 amino acids. V shed 7 bases and J shed 6 bases, with 20 bases lying between them. CDR3 nucleotides: TGTGCCAGCAAGATAGGTTTGGGGCCGGAGGATACGCAGTATTTT. It yields the protein CASKIGLGPEDTQYF.

The table lists this clonotype with a few counts. The rearrangement joins TRBV2 to TRBJ2-1; unclear D gene. The germline CDR1 and CDR2 sequences are SNHLY and FYNNEI. Trimming pared 7 bases from V and 4 bases from J, leaving 11 bases between. The length of the CDR3 is 13 residues. The CDR3 sequence: CASTSGTYNEQFF. In DNA form, the CDR3 reads TGTGCCAGCACCTCCGGAACTTACAATGAGCAGTTCTTC.

This rearrangement joins TRBV10-3 to TRBJ2-7; possibly TRBD1 for D (6 bases). V lost 3 bases and J lost 2, with 17 bases in between. CDR1 and CDR2 from the germline V gene are ENHRY and SYGVKD. This CDR3 comprises 16 residues. CDR3 sequence (DNA): TGTGCCATCAGTGACCTTTCGGGACACAACGCCTACGAGCAGTACTTC. It yields the protein CAISDLSGHNAYEQYF.

This clonotype appeared many times. The CDR3 DNA follows: TGCGCCAGCAGCTTGGAGCAGGGGCGTGAAGGCTACACCTTC. Translated, it gives CASSLEQGREGYTF. The genes are TRBV5-1 and TRBJ1-2, with a possible D match to TRBD1 (6 bases). Trimming pared 0 bases from V and 8 bases from J, leaving 14 bases between. Germline-derived CDR1 and CDR2 are SGHRS and YFSETQ. This CDR3 spans 14 amino acids.

V gene TRBV11-2 combines with J gene TRBJ2-1; D unclear. CDR1 is SGHAT and CDR2 is FQNNGV in the germline V gene. V lost 5 bases to trimming and J lost 9 bases, with 11 bases between them. The CDR3 length is 12 residues. In nucleotides, the CDR3 is TGTGCCAGCAGCCCTCCACAAGGTGAGCAGTTCTTC. Translating gives CASSPPQGEQFF.

This clonotype came up a few times. The chain recombines TRBV6-1 with TRBJ1-2; 7 bases are a match to TRBD1. Germline V gene data show CDR1 as MNHNS and CDR2 as SASEGT. The CDR3 runs to 13 residues. Unmatched junction bases numbered 6, after V lost 5 bases and J lost 6 bases. The CDR3 DNA is TGTGCCAGCAGTACAACAGGGGCGAATGGCTACACCTTC. Its protein product is CASSTTGANGYTF.

This chain joins TRBV7-8 and TRBJ2-3; no definite D call. CDR3 size: 16 residues. Per germline, CDR1 SGHVS and CDR2 FQNEAQ. V was pared by 6 bases and J by 0 bases, with 16 bases between. The chain's CDR3 is CASRYLGVTSTDTQYF. The CDR3 DNA is TGTGCCAGCAGGTACCTTGGAGTGACTAGCACAGATACGCAGTATTTT.

The rearrangement links TRBV6-2 or TRBV6-3 to TRBJ2-1; 9 bases line up with TRBD2. The CDR3 contains 14 residues. Germline loops: CDR1 MNHEY, CDR2 SVGEGT. Losses at the gene ends were 6 bases for V and 6 bases for J; bases not matched to a gene: 6. CDR3 sequence reads: CASRIAGEANEQFF. In nucleotides, the CDR3 is TGTGCCAGCAGAATAGCGGGGGAGGCCAATGAGCAGTTCTTC.

The sample holds a few counts of this clonotype. The chain has TRBV28 and TRBJ2-7, with TRBD1 identical over 10 bases. Germline CDR1 reads MDHEN; CDR2 reads SYDVKM. CDR3 length: 15 residues. V shed 6 bases, J shed 3 bases, and the junction held 8 bases outside the gene matches. CDR3 DNA: TGTGCCAGCAGCCACTCCGGGACAGGGGTCTACGAGCAGTACTTC. Translation: CASSHSGTGVYEQYF.

The V and J genes are TRBV29-1 and TRBJ1-1; TRBD1 is a possible D gene (5 bases). The V end lost 3 bases, the J end lost 11 bases, and 13 bases lay between the germline ends. Germline CDR1 reads SQVTM; CDR2 reads ANQGSEA. There are 11 residues in the CDR3. CDR3 sequence: CSVDRAPLAFF. The CDR3 region has the DNA TGCAGCGTTGACAGGGCCCCTTTGGCTTTCTTT.

In this sample, this clonotype turned up a few times. This chain joins TRBV6-5 and TRBJ2-3; the D gene could be TRBD1 or TRBD2 (7 bases each). CDR1 and CDR2 (germline): MNHEY, SVGAGI. V lost 0 bases and J lost 6, with 22 bases in between. The CDR3 runs 18 residues. In nucleotides, the CDR3 is TGTGCCAGCAGTTACTCGGAGCGGGACAGTCCGTTTACGGATACGCAGTATTTT. Translation: CASSYSERDSPFTDTQYF.

V is TRBV12-3 or TRBV12-4 and J is TRBJ1-2; D may be TRBD1 (5 bases). V lost 5 bases and J 8 bases, leaving 15 bases between the germline ends. This CDR3 is built from 13 residues. The CDR3 nucleotides read TGTGCCAGCAGTCCAACAGGACATTCAGGCTACACCTTC. It is translated as CASSPTGHSGYTF.

V gene TRBV16 combines with J gene TRBJ1-2, with D possibly TRBD1 on 6 matching bases. The ends were cut back, 2 bases at V and 5 bases at J, with 12 bases in the middle. The CDR3 is 14 residues long. In germline, CDR1 is KGHSY, CDR2 FQNENV. CDR3 in amino acids: CASSQQGQGYGYTF. The CDR3 DNA follows: TGTGCCAGCAGCCAACAGGGGCAGGGTTATGGCTACACCTTC.

The gene calls are TRBV20-1 and TRBJ2-5, with a tentative D call TRBD1 (5 bases). The germline V gene encodes CDR1 DFQATT and CDR2 SNEGSKA (reference sequence). The CDR3 has 16 amino acids. V shed 3 bases and J shed 1 base, with 18 bases lying between them. CDR3 region: CSASLLAGPPQETQYF. CDR3 coding DNA: TGCAGTGCTAGTCTTTTGGCAGGGCCGCCCCAAGAGACCCAGTACTTC.

A few counts support this clonotype. The CDR3 loop reads CASSLAISGANVLTF. The CDR3 region has the DNA TGTGCCAGCAGTTTGGCCATCTCTGGGGCCAACGTCCTGACTTTC. The chain is built from TRBV28 and TRBJ2-6, with D hard to call. In germline, CDR1 is MDHEN, CDR2 SYDVKM. The V end lost 3 bases, the J end lost 0 bases, and 6 bases lay between the germline ends. The CDR3 totals 15 residues.

The J gene is TRBJ2-7, the V gene TRBV29-1; D is possibly TRBD1 (6 bases). Germline assignment: CDR1 SQVTM and CDR2 ANQGSEA. The length of the CDR3 is 14 residues. V was trimmed by 5 bases and J by 0 bases, leaving 14 bases between them. CDR3 sequence (DNA): TGCAGCGTTACAACTGACAGGAGCTCCTACGAGCAGTACTTC. Protein product: CSVTTDRSSYEQYF.

In its sample, this clonotype was seen a few times. The V call is TRBV27, the J call TRBJ2-7; 9 bases line up with TRBD1. J was trimmed by 4 bases and V by 0 bases; bases with no gene match: 16. This CDR3 is built from 19 residues. Germline V gene lookup returns CDR1 MNHEY and CDR2 SMNVEV (reference sequence). The CDR3 loop reads CASSLSVGQGTPLPYEQYF. The CDR3 nucleotides read TGTGCCAGCAGTTTATCGGTGGGACAGGGAACGCCGCTTCCGTACGAGCAGTACTTC.